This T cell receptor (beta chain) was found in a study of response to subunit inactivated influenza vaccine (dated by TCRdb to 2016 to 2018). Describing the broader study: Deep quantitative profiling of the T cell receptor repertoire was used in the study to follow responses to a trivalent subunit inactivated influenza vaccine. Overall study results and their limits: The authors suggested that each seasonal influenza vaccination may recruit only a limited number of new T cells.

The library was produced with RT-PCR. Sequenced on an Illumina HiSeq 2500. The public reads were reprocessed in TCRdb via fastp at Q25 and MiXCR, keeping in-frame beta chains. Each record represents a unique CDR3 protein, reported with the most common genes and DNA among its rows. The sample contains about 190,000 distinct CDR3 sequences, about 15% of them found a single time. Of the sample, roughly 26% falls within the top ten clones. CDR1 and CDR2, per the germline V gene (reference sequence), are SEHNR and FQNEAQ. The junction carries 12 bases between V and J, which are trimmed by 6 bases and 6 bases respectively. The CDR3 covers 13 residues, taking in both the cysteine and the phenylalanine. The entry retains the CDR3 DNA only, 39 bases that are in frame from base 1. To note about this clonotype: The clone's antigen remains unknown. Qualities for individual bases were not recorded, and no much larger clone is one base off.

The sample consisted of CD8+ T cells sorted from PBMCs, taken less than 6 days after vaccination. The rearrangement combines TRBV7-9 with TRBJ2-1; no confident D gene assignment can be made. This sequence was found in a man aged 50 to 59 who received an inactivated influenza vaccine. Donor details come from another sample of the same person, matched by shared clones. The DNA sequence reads TGTGCCAGCAGTCAAGGTTTCGGCAATGAGCAGTTCTTC. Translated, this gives CASSQGFGNEQFF.